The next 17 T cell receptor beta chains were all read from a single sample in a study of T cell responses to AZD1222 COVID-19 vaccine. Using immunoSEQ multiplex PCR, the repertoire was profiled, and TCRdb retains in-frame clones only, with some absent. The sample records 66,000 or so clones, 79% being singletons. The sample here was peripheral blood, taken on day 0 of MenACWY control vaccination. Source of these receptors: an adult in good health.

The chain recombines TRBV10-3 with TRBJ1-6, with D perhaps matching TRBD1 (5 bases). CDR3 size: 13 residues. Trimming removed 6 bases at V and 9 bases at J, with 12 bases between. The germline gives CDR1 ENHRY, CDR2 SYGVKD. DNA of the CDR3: TGTGCCATCAGGGGGGAGGGATCTTCACCCCTCCACTTT. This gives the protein CAIRGEGSSPLHF.

The CDR3 nucleotides read TGTGCCAGCAGTCCCCACGGGACAGGGGGCTCTGAAGCTTTCTTT. Translated: CASSPHGTGGSEAFF. This chain connects TRBV6-5 to TRBJ1-1, with 12 bases lining up with TRBD1. This CDR3 contains 15 residues. CDR1 is MNHEY and CDR2 is SVGAGI in the germline V gene. Trimming took 5 bases from V and 6 from J; bases not matched to a gene: 7.

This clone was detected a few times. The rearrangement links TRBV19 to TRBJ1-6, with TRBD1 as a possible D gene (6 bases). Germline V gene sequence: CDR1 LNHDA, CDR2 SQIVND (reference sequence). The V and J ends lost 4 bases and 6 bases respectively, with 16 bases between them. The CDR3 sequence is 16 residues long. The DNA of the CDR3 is TGTGCCAGTAGTACTCCAGGGGCCCCTGCTAATTCACCCCTCCACTTT. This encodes CASSTPGAPANSPLHF.

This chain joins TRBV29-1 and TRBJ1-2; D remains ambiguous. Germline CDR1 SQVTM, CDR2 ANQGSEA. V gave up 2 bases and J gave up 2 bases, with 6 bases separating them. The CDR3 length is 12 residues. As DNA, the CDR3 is TGCAGCGTTGAAAACTTGAACTATGGCTACACCTTC. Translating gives CSVENLNYGYTF.

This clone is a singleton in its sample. The CDR3 reads CASSLDRGQGEKLFF. CDR3 in DNA: TGTGCCAGCAGCCTAGACCGGGGGCAGGGTGAAAAACTGTTTTTT. This chain connects TRBV3-1 (or the pseudogene TRBV3-2) to TRBJ1-4; possibly TRBD1 for D (6 bases). This CDR3 has 15 residues. Germline-derived CDR1 and CDR2 are LGHDT and YNNKEL (reference sequence). Trimming cost V 4 bases and J 7 bases, with 16 bases left between them.

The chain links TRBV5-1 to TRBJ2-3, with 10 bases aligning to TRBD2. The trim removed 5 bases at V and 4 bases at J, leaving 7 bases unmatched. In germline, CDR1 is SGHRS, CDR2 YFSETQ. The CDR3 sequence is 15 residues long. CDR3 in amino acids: CASRASGRGADTQYF. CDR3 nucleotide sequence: TGCGCCAGCAGGGCTAGCGGGAGAGGGGCAGATACGCAGTATTTT.

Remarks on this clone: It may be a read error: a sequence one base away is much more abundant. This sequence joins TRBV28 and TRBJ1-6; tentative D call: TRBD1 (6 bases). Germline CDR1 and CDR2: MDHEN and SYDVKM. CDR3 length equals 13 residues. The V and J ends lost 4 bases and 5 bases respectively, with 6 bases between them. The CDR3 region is CASSYRDNSPLHF. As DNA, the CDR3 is TGTGCCAGCAGTTACAGGGATAATTCACCCCTCCACTTT.

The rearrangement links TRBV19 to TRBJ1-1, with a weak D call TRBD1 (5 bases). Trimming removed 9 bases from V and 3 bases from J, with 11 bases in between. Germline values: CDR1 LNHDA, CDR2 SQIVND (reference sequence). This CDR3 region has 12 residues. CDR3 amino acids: CASRQSYTEAFF. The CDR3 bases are TGTGCCAGCAGACAGAGCTACACTGAAGCTTTCTTT.

The CDR3 loop reads CASSGTGYNEQFF. The CDR3 DNA reads as TGCGCCAGCAGCGGGACAGGGTATAATGAGCAGTTCTTC. V gene TRBV5-1 combines with J gene TRBJ2-1; TRBD1 agrees at 9 bases. The CDR3 sequence is 13 residues long. V dropped 4 bases and J dropped 7; count of bases not matched to a gene: 3. Germline V CDR1 and CDR2: SGHRS, YFSETQ.

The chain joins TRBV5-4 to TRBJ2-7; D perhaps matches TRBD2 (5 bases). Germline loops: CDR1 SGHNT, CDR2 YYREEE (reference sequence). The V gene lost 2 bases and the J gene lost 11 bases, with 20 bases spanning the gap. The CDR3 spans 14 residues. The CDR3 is CASSFMGVSPVEYF. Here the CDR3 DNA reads TGTGCCAGCAGCTTTATGGGAGTCAGTCCAGTAGAGTACTTC.

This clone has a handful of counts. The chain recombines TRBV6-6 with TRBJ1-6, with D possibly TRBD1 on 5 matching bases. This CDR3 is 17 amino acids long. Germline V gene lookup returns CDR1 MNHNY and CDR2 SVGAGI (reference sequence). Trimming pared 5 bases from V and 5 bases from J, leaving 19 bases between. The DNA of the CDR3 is TGTGCCAGCAGTCGCCTTCGGGACGGGGAGCATAATTCACCCCTCCACTTT. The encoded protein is CASSRLRDGEHNSPLHF.

CDR3 coding DNA: TGTGCCAGCAGTGAAGTCAACGGGGCCACCGGGGAGCTGTTTTTT. Its protein is CASSEVNGATGELFF. This chain connects TRBV2 to TRBJ2-2; D tentatively reads TRBD1 or TRBD2 (5 bases each). CDR1 is SNHLY and CDR2 is FYNNEI in the germline V gene. The V gene lost 1 base and the J gene lost 4 bases, with 10 bases spanning the gap. This CDR3 comprises 15 residues. Full variable domain (remainder filled in from reference TRBV2 and TRBJ2-2): EPEVTQTPSHQVTQMGQEVILRCVPISNHLYFYWYRQILGQKVEFLVSFYNNEISEKSEIFDDQFSVERPDGSNFTLKIRSTKLEDSAMYFCASSEVNGATGELFFGEGSRLTVL.

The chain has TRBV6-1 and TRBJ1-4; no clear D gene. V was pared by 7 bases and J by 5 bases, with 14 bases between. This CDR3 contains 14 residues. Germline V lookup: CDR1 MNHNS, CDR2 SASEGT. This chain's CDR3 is CASKSSGRNEKLFF. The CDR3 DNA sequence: TGTGCCAGCAAATCTTCTGGGCGAAATGAAAAACTGTTTTTT.

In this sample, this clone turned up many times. The CDR3 DNA is TGCAGCGTCTGGGACTCTCTCTCCTACGAGCAGTACTTC. This gives the protein CSVWDSLSYEQYF. The J gene is TRBJ2-7, the V gene TRBV29-1; D is possibly TRBD2 (6 bases). Germline V gene sequence: CDR1 SQVTM, CDR2 ANQGSEA. V shed 6 bases and J shed 0 bases, with 12 bases lying between them. The CDR3 consists of 13 residues.

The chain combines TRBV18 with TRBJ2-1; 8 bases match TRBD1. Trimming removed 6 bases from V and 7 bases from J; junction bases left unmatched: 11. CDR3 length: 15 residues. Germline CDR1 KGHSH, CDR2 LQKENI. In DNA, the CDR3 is TGTGCCAGCTCCAAAGGACAGGGTGGCTGGAATGAGCAGTTCTTC. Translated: CASSKGQGGWNEQFF.

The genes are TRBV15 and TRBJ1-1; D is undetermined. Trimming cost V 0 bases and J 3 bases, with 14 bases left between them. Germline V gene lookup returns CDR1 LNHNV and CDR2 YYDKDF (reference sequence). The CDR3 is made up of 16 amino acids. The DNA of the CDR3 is TGTGCCACCAGCAGAGAGACGGCCTTCCAGGACACTGAAGCTTTCTTT. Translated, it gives CATSRETAFQDTEAFF. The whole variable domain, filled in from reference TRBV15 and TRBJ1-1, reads DAMVIQNPRYQVTQFGKPVTLSCSQTLNHNVMYWYQQKSSQAPKLLFHYYDKDFNNEADTPDNFQSRRPNTSFCFLDIRSPGLGDTAMYLCATSRETAFQDTEAFFGQGTRLTVV.

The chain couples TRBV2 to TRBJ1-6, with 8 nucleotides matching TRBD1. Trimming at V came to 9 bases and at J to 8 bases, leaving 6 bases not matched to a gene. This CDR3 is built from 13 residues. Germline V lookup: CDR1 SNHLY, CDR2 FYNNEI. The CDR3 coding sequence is TGTGCCAGTTTGGACAGGGTGGATTCACCCCTCCACTTT. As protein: CASLDRVDSPLHF.